These 22 T cell receptor beta chains came from one sample sequenced in a study of OX40 agonist ivuxolimab in advanced cancers. TCRdb's copy holds only in-frame clones and misses some; the assay was immunoSEQ multiplex PCR. Of about 77,000 clones in the sample, under 90% were seen once. The material was CD4+ or CD8+ T cells sorted from blood, obtained in a trial of the OX40 agonist ivuxolimab. These receptors all stem from an adult with an advanced solid tumor such as melanoma, head and neck, liver or kidney cancer.

The chain has TRBV6-1 and TRBJ1-1; possibly TRBD1 for D (6 bases). Germline values: CDR1 MNHNS, CDR2 SASEGT. CDR3 length equals 15 residues. V was cut by 0 bases and J by 11 bases, with 19 bases left in between. The CDR3 region has the DNA TGTGCCAGCAGTGAAGCAGCGATAGGGGGTATGAAGGCTTTCTTT. Amino acids: CASSEAAIGGMKAFF.

J is TRBJ1-2 and V is TRBV21-1; the table gives TRBD1 as D, unverified against the DNA. TRBV21-1 is a pseudogene. The CDR3 totals 15 residues. In DNA form, the CDR3 reads TGTGCCTCGGGACAGGGGGTCCTAGCTAACTATGGCTACACCTTC. Residues: CASGQGVLANYGYTF.

The rearrangement joins TRBV19 to TRBJ1-1; the D is unclear. The CDR3 contains 15 residues. Looked up from germline, CDR1 is LNHDA and CDR2 is SQIVND (reference sequence). With 7 bases removed from V and 1 base from J, the gap between germline ends came to 16 bases. CDR3 DNA: TGTGCCAGTACCGTAAGGCGGCAGGCGAACACTGAAGCTTTCTTT. Its protein is CASTVRRQANTEAFF.

This chain's CDR3 is CAWSQGLVGNTIYF. In DNA form, the CDR3 reads TGTGCCTGGAGTCAGGGTCTCGTTGGAAACACCATATATTTT. The chain uses TRBV30 and TRBJ1-3, with D perhaps TRBD1 (5 bases). CDR3 length equals 14 residues. The V end lost 2 bases, the J end lost 3 bases, and 11 bases lay between the germline ends. Germline assignment: CDR1 GTSNPN and CDR2 SVGIG (reference sequence). Full variable domain (outside the CDR3, taken from reference TRBV30 and TRBJ1-3): SQTIHQWPATLVQPVGSPLSLECTVEGTSNPNLYWYRQAAGRGLQLLFYSVGIGQISSEVPQNLSASRPQDRQFILSSKKLLLSDSGFYLCAWSQGLVGNTIYFGEGSWLTVV.

Note on this clone: Other DNA sequences in this specimen translate into the identical CDR3. This chain connects TRBV20-1 to TRBJ1-2; tentative D call: TRBD1 (6 bases). Germline-derived CDR1 and CDR2 are DFQATT and SNEGSKA (reference sequence). V was pared by 3 bases and J by 6 bases, with 8 bases between. The CDR3 covers 11 residues. CDR3 coding DNA: TGCAGTGCTAGTAAGGGGGATGGCTACACCTTC. It translates to CSASKGDGYTF.

The gene calls are TRBV7-2 and TRBJ2-3; possibly TRBD2 for D (6 bases). The CDR3 is 14 residues long. The V and J ends lost 6 bases and 4 bases respectively, with 14 bases between them. Per the germline V gene, CDR1 is SGHTA and CDR2 is FQGNSA. The CDR3 reads CASRNRGSADTQYF. The CDR3 DNA reads as TGTGCCAGCAGAAACCGGGGGAGCGCAGATACGCAGTATTTT.

This clone was recorded only once. The chain links TRBV7-9 to TRBJ1-4; D not certain. V was cut by 5 bases and J by 6 bases, with 16 bases left in between. CDR1 and CDR2 from the germline V gene are SEHNR and FQNEAQ (reference sequence). The CDR3 sequence is 15 residues long. CDR3 region: CASSTTGRADEKLFF. CDR3 DNA sequence: TGTGCCAGCAGCACGACGGGCCGAGCTGATGAAAAACTGTTTTTT.

This chain joins TRBV7-2 and TRBJ1-1, with a tentative D call TRBD1 (6 bases). The ends were cut back, 3 bases at V and 6 bases at J, with 8 bases in the middle. CDR3 length: 12 residues. Germline values: CDR1 SGHTA, CDR2 FQGNSA. Written as DNA, the CDR3 is TGTGCCAGCAGCTTTCGGACAGCTGAAGCTTTCTTT. It is translated as CASSFRTAEAFF.

The genes are TRBV28 and TRBJ1-5; no firm D call. CDR3 length equals 13 residues. The ends were cut back, 3 bases at V and 9 bases at J, with 12 bases in the middle. Germline-derived CDR1 and CDR2 are MDHEN and SYDVKM. The CDR3 DNA is TGTGCCAGCAGTTTGGGTGAAGTTGGGCCCCAGCATTTT. Translated, it gives CASSLGEVGPQHF.

The chain carries TRBV11-3 and TRBJ2-1; perhaps TRBD1 as D (5 bases). The V gene's germline CDR1 is SGHNT and CDR2 YENEEA. Trimming cost V 5 bases and J 0 bases, with 8 bases left between them. The CDR3 covers 14 residues. CDR3 bases: TGTGCCAGCAGCCGACAGAGCTCCTACAATGAGCAGTTCTTC. Protein product: CASSRQSSYNEQFF.

This sequence joins TRBV5-6 and TRBJ2-5, with D possibly matching TRBD2 (5 bases). V dropped 3 bases and J dropped 5 bases, with 14 bases sitting between them. The CDR3 length is 14 residues. Germline loops: CDR1 SGHDT, CDR2 YYEEEE. Written as DNA, the CDR3 is TGTGCCAGCAGCTCGGCCCGGGGTGGGGAGACCCAGTACTTC. Amino acid sequence: CASSSARGGETQYF.

The chain is built from TRBV6-5 and TRBJ1-2; no clear D. Trimming shortened V by 6 bases and J by 4 bases, and 12 bases separated the two germline ends. In germline, CDR1 is MNHEY, CDR2 SVGAGI. The CDR3 length is 13 residues. The CDR3 reads CASSPRMFYGYTF. In DNA form, the CDR3 reads TGTGCCAGCAGCCCCAGGATGTTCTATGGCTACACCTTC.

This clone was seen only a few times. The chain joins TRBV11-2 to TRBJ1-3; D unclear. V gave up 2 bases and J gave up 1 base, with 12 bases separating them. The CDR3 has 16 amino acids. Germline-derived CDR1 and CDR2 are SGHAT and FQNNGV. The DNA for the CDR3 is TGTGCCAGCAGCTTATCCAGAGGGAGGTCTGGAAACACCATATATTTT. This codes for CASSLSRGRSGNTIYF.

V usage is TRBV5-6 and J usage is TRBJ2-5, with D unclear. Germline V CDR1 and CDR2: SGHDT, YYEEEE. CDR3 length: 12 residues. Trimming left V 3 bases short and J 0 bases short, with 3 bases between. For the CDR3, the DNA is TGTGCCAGCAGCTCCTACCAAGAGACCCAGTACTTC. It translates to CASSSYQETQYF.

The V gene is TRBV10-1, the J gene TRBJ2-5; 8 positions agree with TRBD1. The DNA end favors TRBJ2-7, so the J call may be wrong. The CDR3 extends over 14 amino acids. CDR1 and CDR2 from the germline V gene are WNHNN and SYGVQD (reference sequence). CDR3 coding DNA: TGCGCCAGCAGCCAGAGGCAGGGGGCAAACGAGCAGTACTTC. Protein sequence: CASSQRQGANEQYF.

V and J are TRBV6-5 and TRBJ1-2, with 7 bases lining up with TRBD1. Germline V lookup: CDR1 MNHEY, CDR2 SVGAGI. V lost 6 bases to trimming and J lost 6 bases; unmatched junction nucleotides: 7. The CDR3 loop spans 13 amino acids. As DNA, the CDR3 is TGTGCCAGCAGCTACAGGGGAAGGGATGGCTACACCTTC. It encodes CASSYRGRDGYTF.

This chain uses TRBV5-1 with TRBJ1-2; D is possibly TRBD1 (6 bases). Germline CDR1 SGHRS, CDR2 YFSETQ. V dropped 0 bases and J dropped 5 bases, with 14 bases sitting between them. The CDR3 has 15 residues. The DNA of the CDR3 is TGCGCCAGCAGCTTGGCGCAGGGGACTTGGTATGGCTACACCTTC. This encodes CASSLAQGTWYGYTF.

J is TRBJ2-5 and V is TRBV5-1; D is perhaps TRBD1 or TRBD2 (5 bases each). The germline V and J ends were trimmed by 0 bases and 4 bases, with 10 bases remaining between them. Germline CDR1 is SGHRS and CDR2 is YFSETQ. The CDR3 length is 14 residues. CDR3 loop: CASSLAGARETQYF. CDR3 nucleotides: TGCGCCAGCAGCTTGGCCGGGGCAAGAGAGACCCAGTACTTC.

The J gene is TRBJ2-6, the V gene TRBV12-5; TRBD1 might be the D (6 bases). The germline V gene encodes CDR1 LGHNT and CDR2 FRNRAP. The CDR3 is made up of 19 amino acids. V gave up 1 base and J gave up 2 bases, with 18 bases separating them. The CDR3 loop reads CASGLGPGEWGPGANVLTF. The CDR3 DNA follows: TGTGCTAGTGGTTTGGGGCCTGGGGAATGGGGGCCTGGGGCCAACGTCCTGACTTTC.

This chain connects TRBV7-2 to TRBJ2-1; D is ambiguous. The ends were cut back, 2 bases at V and 4 bases at J, with 6 bases in the middle. Germline values: CDR1 SGHTA, CDR2 FQGNSA. This CDR3 is 13 amino acids long. CDR3 coding DNA: TGTGCCAGCAGCTTAAACGCGTACAATGAGCAGTTCTTC. It codes for CASSLNAYNEQFF.

This chain links TRBV6-1 with TRBJ1-1, with D perhaps TRBD1 (6 bases). Germline loops: CDR1 MNHNS, CDR2 SASEGT. The CDR3 is 10 residues long. V was shortened by 8 bases and J by 7 bases, with 8 bases between the two germline ends. The CDR3, as DNA: TGTGCCAGCGACAGGCGTGAAGCTTTCTTT. It translates to CASDRREAFF.

V usage is TRBV2 and J usage is TRBJ2-7; D possibly corresponds to TRBD2 (6 bases). The CDR3 is 16 amino acids. V was pared by 4 bases and J by 4 bases, with 20 bases between. Per germline, CDR1 SNHLY and CDR2 FYNNEI. The CDR3 spells CASSGVGGGGRYEQYF. The CDR3 nucleotides read TGTGCCAGCAGTGGAGTTGGTGGGGGAGGCCGGTACGAGCAGTACTTC.